These 5 T cell receptor beta chains came from one sample sequenced in a study of persistence of HIV-infected CD4 T cells. The libraries were made with immunoSEQ version 4 in survey mode. TCRdb keeps only in-frame clones here, not all; method: immunoSEQ multiplex PCR. Of more than 45,000 clones listed, about 80% are singletons. These TCRs are of unknown antigen specificity. Cells were stimulated with CMV-infected fibroblast lysates at about 9.4 ug/mL. Sorted nonresponding memory CD4+ T cells were CD40L-negative, CD69-negative, CD45RO-high. Source: CD4+ T cells sorted from PBMCs after roughly 18-hour stimulation, taken from a patient who received antiretroviral therapy. Every receptor here comes from an adult man with HIV who was CMV-seropositive.

The DNA for the CDR3 is TGTGCCACCGGGACGGACGCAACTAATGAAAAACTGTTTTTT. Its protein product is CATGTDATNEKLFF. The rearrangement uses TRBV28 and TRBJ1-4; D perhaps matches TRBD1 (5 bases). Deletions cut 10 bases from V and 0 bases from J, with 12 bases between. CDR1 MDHEN and CDR2 SYDVKM come from the germline V gene. CDR3 length: 14 residues. Full variable domain (outside the CDR3, taken from reference TRBV28 and TRBJ1-4): DVKVTQSSRYLVKRTGEKVFLECVQDMDHENMFWYRQDPGLGLRLIYFSYDVKMKEKGDIPEGYSVSREKKERFSLILESASTNQTSMYLCATGTDATNEKLFFGSGTQLSVL.

This clone was recorded only once. This chain uses TRBV6-2 or TRBV6-3 with TRBJ2-1; D is uncertain. V was pared by 1 base and J by 0 bases, with 10 bases between. Germline V gives CDR1 MNHEY, CDR2 SVGEGT. The CDR3 spans 16 residues. DNA for the CDR3: TGTGCCAGCAGTTACTTAGGTCGAAGCTCCTACAATGAGCAGTTCTTC. Protein: CASSYLGRSSYNEQFF.

This clone was seen a few times. V and J are TRBV3-1 (or the pseudogene TRBV3-2) and TRBJ1-1; possible D gene TRBD1, 5 bases. This CDR3 region has 15 residues. Looked up from germline, CDR1 is LGHDT and CDR2 is YNNKEL (reference sequence). V was trimmed by 3 bases and J by 2 bases, leaving 13 bases between them. Here the CDR3 DNA reads TGTGCCAGCAGCCAGGGCAGGGCGGATAACACTGAAGCTTTCTTT. Amino acids: CASSQGRADNTEAFF.

As regards this clone: Other DNA variants within this sample encode the same CDR3. This chain joins TRBV5-4 and TRBJ1-2; TRBD1 agrees at 7 bases. The V and J ends lost 4 bases and 4 bases, in that order; junction bases with no gene match: 4. The germline V gene has CDR1 SGHNT and CDR2 YYREEE (reference sequence). This CDR3 spans 13 amino acids. The CDR3 DNA reads as TGTGCCAGCAGCCGGACAGGCCCCTATGGCTACACCTTC. This translates into CASSRTGPYGYTF.

The V gene is TRBV6-5, the J gene TRBJ1-5; 9 nucleotides align to TRBD1. The CDR3 extends over 15 amino acids. Trimming removed 5 bases from V and 3 bases from J; junction bases left unmatched: 5. Germline V CDR1 and CDR2: MNHEY, SVGAGI. This CDR3 reads CASSPGTGNNQPQHF. DNA of the CDR3: TGTGCCAGCAGTCCCGGGACAGGGAACAATCAGCCCCAGCATTTT.